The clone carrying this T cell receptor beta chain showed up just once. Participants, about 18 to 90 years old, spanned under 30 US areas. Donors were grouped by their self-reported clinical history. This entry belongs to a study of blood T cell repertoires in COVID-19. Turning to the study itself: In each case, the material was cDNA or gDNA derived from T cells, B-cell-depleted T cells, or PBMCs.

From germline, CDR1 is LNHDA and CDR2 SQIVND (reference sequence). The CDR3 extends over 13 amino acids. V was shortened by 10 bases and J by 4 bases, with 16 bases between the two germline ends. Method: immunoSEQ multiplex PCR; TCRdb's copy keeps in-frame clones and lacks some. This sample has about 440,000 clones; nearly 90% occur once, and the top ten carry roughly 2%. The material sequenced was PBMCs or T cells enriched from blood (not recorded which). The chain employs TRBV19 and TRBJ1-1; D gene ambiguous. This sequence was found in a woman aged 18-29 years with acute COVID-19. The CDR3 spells CATGPGGGTEAFF. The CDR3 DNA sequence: TGTGCCACCGGGCCGGGAGGAGGCACTGAAGCTTTCTTT.